This paragraph covers one T cell receptor beta chain sequence. Its antigen is unidentified. This record comes from a study of T cell responses to AZD1222 COVID-19 vaccine. As for the study in general: Pooling was applied to second doses at about 4 or about 12 weeks. Overall study findings and caveats: Among spike-specific TCRs, nearly half reportedly target unmutated variant regions. Two AZD1222 administrations were followed by greater Spike-specific TCR breadth and depth.

Data came from immunoSEQ multiplex PCR; TCRdb stores just in-frame clones and leaves some out. The sample records 120,000 to 150,000 clones, about 91% being singletons. This CDR3 is built from 15 residues. Germline V gives CDR1 MNHEY, CDR2 SMNVEV (reference sequence). Trimming removed 7 bases from V and 5 bases from J; junction bases left unmatched: 11. The clonotype originates from an adult in good health. The material was peripheral blood, obtained on day 0 of AZD1222 vaccination. The rearrangement links TRBV27 to TRBJ1-2, with TRBD1 identical over 9 bases. Here the CDR3 reads CASTPTSTGGYGYTF. The CDR3 DNA sequence: TGTGCCAGCACTCCTACCTCGACAGGGGGGTATGGCTACACCTTC.